Each of the 10 T cell receptor beta chains below was sequenced from the same sample in a study of T cell responses to AZD1222 COVID-19 vaccine. Measured with immunoSEQ multiplex PCR; TCRdb has only the in-frame clones, and not every one. The data show tens of thousands of clones, 90% seen once. Source: peripheral blood, taken 28 days after the second AZD1222 dose. The receptors were gathered from an adult who received the AZD1222 COVID-19 vaccine.

The gene calls are TRBV19 and TRBJ1-5; D unresolved. V was clipped by 1 base and J by 2 bases, with 6 bases between them. The CDR3 spans 14 residues. Germline V gene data show CDR1 as LNHDA and CDR2 as SQIVND (reference sequence). CDR3 region: CASSIVYGNQPQHF. The CDR3 nucleotides read TGTGCCAGTAGTATAGTGTATGGCAATCAGCCCCAGCATTTT.

The chain recombines TRBV20-1 with TRBJ2-5; the match to TRBD1 covers 7 bases. CDR3 length: 11 residues. Per the germline V gene, CDR1 is DFQATT and CDR2 is SNEGSKA (reference sequence). The chain's CDR3 is CSATGDETQYF. CDR3 nucleotide sequence: TGCAGCGCAACAGGGGACGAGACCCAGTACTTC.

The V and J genes are TRBV7-8 and TRBJ2-5; D call uncertain. Deletions cut 1 base from V and 3 bases from J, with 9 bases between. The CDR3 is 14 amino acids. Germline V CDR1 and CDR2: SGHVS, FQNEAQ. The DNA for the CDR3 is TGTGCCAGCAGCTTAGAGACTGGCGAAGAGACCCAGTACTTC. Amino acid sequence: CASSLETGEETQYF. The full variable domain, rest sourced from reference TRBV7-8 and TRBJ2-5, is GAGVSQSPRYKVAKRGQDVALRCDPISGHVSLFWYQQALGQGPEFLTYFQNEAQLDKSGLPSDRFFAERPEGSVSTLKIQRTQQEDSAVYLCASSLETGEETQYFGPGTRLLVL.

V is TRBV5-1 and J is TRBJ2-7, with 9 positions matching TRBD1. J was trimmed by 5 bases and V by 4 bases; bases with no gene match: 4. The CDR3 covers 13 residues. Germline V CDR1 and CDR2: SGHRS, YFSETQ. The CDR3 spells CASSGQGRNEQYF. Here the CDR3 DNA reads TGCGCCAGCAGCGGACAGGGGAGGAACGAGCAGTACTTC.

The chain couples TRBV4-1 to TRBJ1-1, with 12 nucleotides matching TRBD1. CDR1 is MGHRA, CDR2 YSYEKL, per germline. The CDR3 covers 16 residues. V trimming: 0 bases; J trimming: 5 bases; junction bases outside the gene matches: 4. The CDR3 loop is CASSQEGTGGWTEAFF. The CDR3 DNA sequence: TGCGCCAGCAGCCAAGAGGGGACAGGGGGCTGGACTGAAGCTTTCTTT.

This sequence joins TRBV29-1 and TRBJ2-3, with D unclear. V was trimmed by 1 base and J by 3 bases, leaving 14 bases between them. The CDR3 runs to 15 residues. Germline CDR1 is SQVTM and CDR2 is ANQGSEA. Here the CDR3 DNA reads TGCAGCGTTGAAGGGGCCTTAGTGGGGACAGATACGCAGTATTTT. As protein: CSVEGALVGTDTQYF.

The chain links TRBV19 to TRBJ2-7, with TRBD2 matching over 7 bases. Per the germline V gene, CDR1 is LNHDA and CDR2 is SQIVND (reference sequence). The length of the CDR3 is 14 residues. V shed 5 bases, J shed 2 bases, and the junction held 6 bases outside the gene matches. The CDR3 DNA reads TGTGCCAGTAGTGGGGGGGTCGTGGCCTACGAGCAGTACTTC. Its protein is CASSGGVVAYEQYF.

The chain couples TRBV9 to TRBJ2-7; 7 bases agree with TRBD1. There are 14 residues in the CDR3. Unmatched junction bases numbered 9, after V lost 3 bases and J lost 6 bases. Germline V lookup: CDR1 SGDLS, CDR2 YYNGEE. The CDR3 DNA reads as TGTGCCAGCAGCGCTTTAGTGACAGGGAGCGAGCAGTACTTC. This translates into CASSALVTGSEQYF.

The CDR3 sequence is CASSPRDRGHETQYF. The CDR3 DNA reads TGTGCCAGCAGCCCGAGGGACAGGGGGCACGAGACCCAGTACTTC. The genes are TRBV5-4 and TRBJ2-5, with TRBD1 matching over 12 bases. Germline CDR1 and CDR2: SGHNT and YYREEE (reference sequence). Unmatched junction bases numbered 6, after V lost 4 bases and J lost 5 bases. The CDR3 spans 15 residues.

The V gene is TRBV7-9, the J gene TRBJ2-1, with TRBD1 as a possible D gene (5 bases). Germline CDR1 reads SEHNR; CDR2 reads FQNEAQ (reference sequence). The germline V and J ends were trimmed by 5 bases and 3 bases, with 23 bases remaining between them. The CDR3 covers 18 residues. CDR3 sequence reads: CASSPVATARLIYNEQFF. The CDR3, as DNA: TGTGCCAGCAGCCCGGTCGCGACAGCACGTTTGATCTACAATGAGCAGTTCTTC.